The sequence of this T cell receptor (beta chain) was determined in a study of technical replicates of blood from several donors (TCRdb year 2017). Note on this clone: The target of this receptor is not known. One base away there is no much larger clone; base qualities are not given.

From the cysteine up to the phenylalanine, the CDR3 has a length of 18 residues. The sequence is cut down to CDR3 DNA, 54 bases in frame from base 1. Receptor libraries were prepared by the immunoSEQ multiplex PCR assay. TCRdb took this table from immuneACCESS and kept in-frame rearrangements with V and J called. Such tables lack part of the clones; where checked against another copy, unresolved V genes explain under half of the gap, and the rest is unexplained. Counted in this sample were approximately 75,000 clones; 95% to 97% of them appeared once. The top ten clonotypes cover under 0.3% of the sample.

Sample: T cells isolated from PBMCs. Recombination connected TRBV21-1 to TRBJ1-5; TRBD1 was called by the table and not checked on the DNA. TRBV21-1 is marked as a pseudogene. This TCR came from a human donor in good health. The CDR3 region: CASSNDRGYGTSNQPQHF. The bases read TGTGCCAGCAGCAACGACAGGGGGTACGGTACAAGCAATCAGCCCCAGCATTTT.